The rows below give T cell receptor beta chains drawn from one sample of a study of cytomegalovirus exposure and HLA in healthy donors. Profiled with immunoSEQ multiplex PCR; TCRdb holds only in-frame clones, not every one. The data hold approximately 80,000 clones, with 80% to 95% observed a single time. The sequencing input was PBMCs. These receptor sequences come from a woman aged 25 to 39 in good health and CMV-seronegative. Both conserved end residues are part of each CDR3. The D gene is left open where the match is weak. A clone size is listed for some rows: how often the clone was seen (once, few, many), or a class if it is expanded.

J,size,V,D,CDR3,DNA
TRBJ2-5,NA,TRBV18,NA,CASSGIAREQGPHF,TGTGCCAGCTCAGGAATAGCGCGGGAACAAGGCCCCCACTTC
TRBJ2-7,NA,TRBV19,TRBD1,CASSIPGQGADEQYF,TGTGCCAGTAGTATCCCAGGACAGGGGGCTGACGAGCAGTACTTC
TRBJ2-7,NA,TRBV11-2,TRBD1,CASSRDRDFTYEQYF,TGTGCCAGCAGCCGAGACAGGGATTTTACCTACGAGCAGTACTTC
TRBJ2-7,NA,TRBV11-2,NA,CASSLSSTRDYEQYF,TGTGCCAGCAGCTTATCATCCACGAGGGACTACGAGCAGTACTTC
TRBJ1-5,NA,TRBV6-5,TRBD1,CASGGTASNQPQHF,TGTGCCAGCGGCGGGACAGCTAGCAATCAGCCCCAGCATTTT
TRBJ1-2,NA,TRBV29-1,TRBD1,CSGRTGGVYGYTF,TGCAGCGGACGGACAGGGGGTGTCTATGGCTACACCTTC
TRBJ2-3,NA,TRBV6-4,NA,CASSDGDFTDTQYF,TGTGCCAGCAGTGACGGGGACTTCACAGATACGCAGTATTTT
TRBJ1-1,NA,TRBV6-5,NA,CASSTQGRAFF,TGTGCCAGCTCGACTCAGGGGCGAGCTTTCTTT
TRBJ1-2,NA,TRBV11-2,NA,CASSPESRHYGYTF,TGTGCCAGCAGCCCGGAGAGCAGACACTATGGCTACACCTTC
TRBJ1-4,NA,TRBV5-5,NA,CASSLAGTINEKLFF,TGTGCCAGCAGCTTGGCAGGCACCATTAATGAAAAACTGTTTTTT
TRBJ1-2,NA,TRBV7-2,TRBD1,CASSLEGGNYGYTF,TGTGCCAGCAGCTTAGAAGGGGGCAACTATGGCTACACCTTC
TRBJ1-6,few,TRBV28,NA,CASSDSRSPLHF,TGTGCCAGCAGCGACAGTCGGTCACCCCTCCACTTT
TRBJ1-2,NA,TRBV28,NA,CASSLIQSNYGYTF,TGTGCCAGCAGTTTAATACAGAGTAACTATGGCTACACCTTC
TRBJ2-2,once,TRBV9,TRBD1,CASSVEGAGGMTGELFF,TGTGCCAGCAGCGTAGAAGGAGCAGGGGGCATGACCGGGGAGCTGTTTTTT
TRBJ1-4,NA,TRBV5-4,NA,CASSLTTATNEKLFF,TGTGCCAGCAGCTTAACCACGGCAACTAATGAAAAACTGTTTTTT
TRBJ2-7,NA,TRBV18,TRBD1,CASSPGTGDYTQYF,TGTGCCAGCTCACCCGGGACAGGAGACTATACGCAGTACTTC
TRBJ1-2,NA,TRBV4-1,TRBD1,CASSQDTGANYGYTF,TGCGCCAGCAGCCAAGATACAGGGGCCAACTATGGCTACACCTTC
TRBJ2-5,NA,TRBV5-6,NA,CASSLAVFAAGETQYF,TGTGCCAGCAGCTTGGCCGTTTTTGCGGCGGGAGAGACCCAGTACTTC
TRBJ2-1,NA,TRBV10-2,TRBD1,CASKGQGVYNEQFF,TGCGCCAGCAAAGGACAGGGAGTCTACAATGAGCAGTTCTTC
TRBJ1-5,once,TRBV10-3,NA,CAISESGPGQNQPQHF,TGTGCCATCAGTGAGTCCGGCCCAGGGCAAAATCAGCCCCAGCATTTT
TRBJ2-6,NA,TRBV28,NA,CASAGFGILKANVLTF,TGTGCCAGCGCCGGGTTCGGGATCCTCAAGGCCAACGTCCTGACTTTC
TRBJ2-7,NA,TRBV4-1,TRBD2,CASSLRTSGGPPSYEQYF,TGCGCCAGCAGCTTAAGGACTAGCGGGGGACCACCCTCCTACGAGCAGTACTTC
TRBJ1-2,NA,TRBV29-1,TRBD1,CSASDRVGGYTF,TGCAGCGCTTCGGACAGGGTAGGGGGCTACACCTTC
TRBJ1-3,NA,TRBV18,TRBD1,CASSPRWTGDGNTIYF,TGTGCCAGCTCACCACGTTGGACAGGGGATGGAAACACCATATATTTT
TRBJ1-4,NA,TRBV7-8,TRBD1,CASSPRQGSGEKLFF,TGTGCCAGCAGCCCCCGACAGGGGTCAGGGGAAAAACTGTTTTTT
TRBJ2-6,NA,TRBV19,NA,CASRRQSGANVLTF,TGTGCCAGCAGGAGACAGTCTGGGGCCAACGTCCTGACTTTC
TRBJ1-2,NA,TRBV2,NA,CASSDGQYYGYTF,TGTGCCAGCAGTGACGGACAGTACTATGGCTACACCTTC
TRBJ1-1,NA,TRBV28,NA,CASSSRHGRSMNTEAFF,TGTGCCAGCAGTTCACGACACGGTAGATCCATGAACACTGAAGCTTTCTTT
TRBJ1-5,NA,TRBV27,NA,CASSFLSGHRIIYSNQPQHF,TGTGCCAGCAGTTTCCTCTCAGGCCACAGGATAATCTATAGCAATCAGCCCCAGCATTTT
TRBJ1-6,NA,TRBV30,TRBD1,CAWSGQGGSPLHF,TGTGCCTGGAGTGGACAGGGAGGCTCACCCCTCCACTTT
TRBJ2-7,NA,TRBV19,TRBD2,CASKTAGVGYEQYF,TGTGCCAGCAAAACAGCGGGAGTTGGCTACGAGCAGTACTTC
TRBJ2-7,once,TRBV10-3,TRBD2,CAISDRDSGTSPTPHYEQYF,TGTGCCATCAGTGACCGGGACTCCGGGACTAGCCCAACCCCACACTACGAGCAGTACTTC
TRBJ1-1,NA,TRBV25-1,NA,CASSETGFTEAFF,TGTGCCAGCAGTGAAACAGGGTTCACTGAAGCTTTCTTT
TRBJ1-5,NA,TRBV5-5,NA,CASSREGQYNQPQHF,TGTGCCAGCAGCCGGGAAGGGCAGTACAATCAGCCCCAGCATTTT
TRBJ2-7,NA,TRBV30,NA,CAWSHAYEQYF,TGTGCCTGGAGCCATGCCTACGAGCAGTACTTC
TRBJ2-3,NA,TRBV4-3,TRBD1,CASSQPSPKARTGGTDTQYF,TGCGCCAGCAGCCAACCCTCCCCCAAGGCCCGGACAGGTGGGACAGATACGCAGTATTTT
TRBJ2-7,NA,TRBV28,NA,CASTSAGRLESYYEQYF,TGTGCCAGCACCTCGGCAGGGCGTCTCGAAAGTTACTACGAGCAGTACTTC
TRBJ1-2,NA,TRBV6-1,TRBD1,CASRQGDYGYTF,TGTGCCAGCCGACAGGGGGACTATGGCTACACCTTC
TRBJ2-5,NA,TRBV12-5,TRBD2,CASGLVLGGGPKETQYF,TGTGCTAGTGGTTTGGTACTTGGGGGAGGGCCAAAGGAGACCCAGTACTTC
TRBJ2-7,NA,TRBV14,NA,CASGTSSYEQYF,TGTGCCAGCGGCACATCCTCCTACGAGCAGTACTTC
TRBJ2-5,NA,TRBV29-1,NA,CSVLRGETQYF,TGCAGCGTACTAAGAGGGGAGACCCAGTACTTC
TRBJ2-3,once,TRBV4-2,NA,CASSQEGRLLGGDTQYF,TGTGCCAGCAGCCAAGAGGGTCGACTCCTCGGCGGTGATACGCAGTATTTT
TRBJ2-2,NA,TRBV5-1,TRBD1,CASTGQGKNTGELFF,TGCGCCAGTACGGGACAGGGGAAGAACACCGGGGAGCTGTTTTTT